One T cell receptor beta chain is described in this entry. Documented time point: after neoadjuvant nivolumab, at surgical resection. The entry originates in a study of neoadjuvant anti-PD-1 for oral cavity cancer. Assay used: immunoSEQ multiplex PCR; TCRdb lists only in-frame clones, some missing. The profile shows about 68,000 clones, around 84% of them singletons. CDR3 length equals 13 residues. Between the trimmed V and J ends, which lost 0 bases and 8 bases, there was a span of 8 bases. Germline V gene sequence: CDR1 SGHTA, CDR2 FQGTGA. The specimen comprised PBMCs, sampled after nivolumab (anti-PD-1) treatment. The chain combines TRBV7-3 with TRBJ1-5; D ambiguous. The TCR was taken from a person aged 35 to 85 with oral cavity squamous cell carcinoma. The CDR3 sequence is CASSLTTGEPQHF. The CDR3 DNA follows: TGTGCCAGCAGCTTAACGACCGGTGAGCCCCAGCATTTT.